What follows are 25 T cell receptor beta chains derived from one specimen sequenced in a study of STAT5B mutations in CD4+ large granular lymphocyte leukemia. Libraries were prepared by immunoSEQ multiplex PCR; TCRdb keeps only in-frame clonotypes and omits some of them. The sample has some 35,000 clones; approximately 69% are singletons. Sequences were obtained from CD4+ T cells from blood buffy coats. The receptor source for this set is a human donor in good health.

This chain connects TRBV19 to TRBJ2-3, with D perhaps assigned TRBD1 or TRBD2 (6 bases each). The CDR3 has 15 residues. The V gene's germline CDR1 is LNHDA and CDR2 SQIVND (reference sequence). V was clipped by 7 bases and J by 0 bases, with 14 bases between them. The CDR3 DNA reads TGTGCCAGTAACCTCGGGGGCCTGAGCACAGATACGCAGTATTTT. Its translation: CASNLGGLSTDTQYF.

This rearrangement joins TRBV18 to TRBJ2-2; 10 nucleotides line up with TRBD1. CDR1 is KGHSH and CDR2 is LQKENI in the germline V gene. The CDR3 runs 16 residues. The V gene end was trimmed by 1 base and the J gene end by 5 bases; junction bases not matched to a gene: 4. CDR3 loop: CASSPQGQGSTGELFF. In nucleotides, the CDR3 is TGTGCCAGCTCACCACAGGGACAGGGGTCAACCGGGGAGCTGTTTTTT.

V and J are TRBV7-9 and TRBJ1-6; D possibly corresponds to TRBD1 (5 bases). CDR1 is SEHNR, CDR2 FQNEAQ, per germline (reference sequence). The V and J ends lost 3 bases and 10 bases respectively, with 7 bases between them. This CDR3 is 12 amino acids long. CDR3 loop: CASSFEGSPLHF. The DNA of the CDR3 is TGTGCCAGCAGCTTCGAGGGGTCACCCCTCCACTTT. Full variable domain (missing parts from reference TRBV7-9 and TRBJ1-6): DTGVSQNPRHKITKRGQNVTFRCDPISEHNRLYWYRQTLGQGPEFLTYFQNEAQLEKSRLLSDRFSAERPKGSFSTLEIQRTEQGDSAMYLCASSFEGSPLHFGNGTRLTVT.

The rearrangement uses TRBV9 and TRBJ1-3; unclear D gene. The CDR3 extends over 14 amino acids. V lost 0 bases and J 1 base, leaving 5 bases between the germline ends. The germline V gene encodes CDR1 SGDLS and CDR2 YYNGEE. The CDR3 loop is CASSVVGSGNTIYF. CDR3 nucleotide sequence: TGTGCCAGCAGCGTAGTGGGTTCTGGAAACACCATATATTTT.

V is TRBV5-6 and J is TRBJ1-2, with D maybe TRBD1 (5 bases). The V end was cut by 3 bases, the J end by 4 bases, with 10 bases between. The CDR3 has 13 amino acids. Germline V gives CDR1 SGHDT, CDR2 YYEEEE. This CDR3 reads CASSYQGPYGYTF. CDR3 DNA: TGTGCCAGCAGCTATCAGGGACCCTATGGCTACACCTTC.

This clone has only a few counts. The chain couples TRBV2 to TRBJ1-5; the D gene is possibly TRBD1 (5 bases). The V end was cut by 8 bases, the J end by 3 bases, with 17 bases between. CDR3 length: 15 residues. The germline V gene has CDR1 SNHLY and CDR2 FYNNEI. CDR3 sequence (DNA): TGTGCCAGCTCTCCCCAGGGCCTGTTCAATCAGCCCCAGCATTTT. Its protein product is CASSPQGLFNQPQHF.

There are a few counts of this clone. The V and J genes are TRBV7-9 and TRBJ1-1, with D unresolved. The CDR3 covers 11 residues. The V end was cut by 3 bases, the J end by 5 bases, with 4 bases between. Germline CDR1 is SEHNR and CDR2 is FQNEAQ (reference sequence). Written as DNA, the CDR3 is TGTGCCAGCAGCTTCGGTACTGAAGCTTTCTTT. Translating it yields CASSFGTEAFF. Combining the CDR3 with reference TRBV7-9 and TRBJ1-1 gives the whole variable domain DTGVSQNPRHKITKRGQNVTFRCDPISEHNRLYWYRQTLGQGPEFLTYFQNEAQLEKSRLLSDRFSAERPKGSFSTLEIQRTEQGDSAMYLCASSFGTEAFFGQGTRLTVV.

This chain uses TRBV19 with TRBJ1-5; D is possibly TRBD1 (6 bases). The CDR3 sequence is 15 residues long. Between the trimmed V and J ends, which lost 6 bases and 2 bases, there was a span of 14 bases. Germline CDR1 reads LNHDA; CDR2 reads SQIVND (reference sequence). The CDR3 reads CASRDWTAGNQPQHF. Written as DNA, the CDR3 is TGTGCCAGTAGGGATTGGACAGCCGGCAATCAGCCCCAGCATTTT.

The CDR3 is CASSQTPGFPFGGEAFF. CDR3 in DNA: TGCGCCAGCAGCCAGACCCCGGGTTTCCCGTTTGGGGGTGAAGCTTTCTTT. The V gene is TRBV4-1, the J gene TRBJ1-1; weak D call: TRBD1 (5 bases). The CDR3 spans 17 residues. Trimming took 3 bases from V and 7 from J, leaving 24 bases between them. Germline lookup yields CDR1 MGHRA and CDR2 YSYEKL.

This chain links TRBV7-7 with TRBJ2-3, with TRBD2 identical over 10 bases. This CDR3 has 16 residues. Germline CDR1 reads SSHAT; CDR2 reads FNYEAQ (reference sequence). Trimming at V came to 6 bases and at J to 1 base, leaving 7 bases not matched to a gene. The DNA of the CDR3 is TGTGCCAGCAGTCCAAGCGGGGGGGGAGGCACAGATACGCAGTATTTT. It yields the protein CASSPSGGGGTDTQYF.

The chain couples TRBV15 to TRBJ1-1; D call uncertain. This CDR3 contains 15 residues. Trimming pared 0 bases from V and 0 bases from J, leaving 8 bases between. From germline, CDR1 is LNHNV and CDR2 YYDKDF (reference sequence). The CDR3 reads CATSRDDKLNTEAFF. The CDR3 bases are TGTGCCACCAGCAGAGACGATAAATTGAACACTGAAGCTTTCTTT.

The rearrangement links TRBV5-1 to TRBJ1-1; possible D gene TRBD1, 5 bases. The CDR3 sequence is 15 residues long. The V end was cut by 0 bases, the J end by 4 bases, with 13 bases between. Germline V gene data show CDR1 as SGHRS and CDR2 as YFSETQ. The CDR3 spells CASSLDGGFSTEAFF. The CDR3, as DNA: TGCGCCAGCAGCTTGGATGGGGGGTTTAGCACTGAAGCTTTCTTT.

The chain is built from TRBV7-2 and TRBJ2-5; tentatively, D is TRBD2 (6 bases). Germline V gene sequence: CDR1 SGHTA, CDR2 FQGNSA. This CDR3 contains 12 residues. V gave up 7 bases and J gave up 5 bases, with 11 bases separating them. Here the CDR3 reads CASIAAGETQYF. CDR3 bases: TGTGCCAGCATCGCGGCGGGGGAGACCCAGTACTTC.

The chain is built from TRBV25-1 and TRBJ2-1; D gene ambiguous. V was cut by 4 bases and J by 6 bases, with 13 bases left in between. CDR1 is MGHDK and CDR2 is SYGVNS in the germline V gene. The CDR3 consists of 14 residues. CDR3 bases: TGTGCCAGCAGTGCTTACGACATCCTCAATGAGCAGTTCTTC. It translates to CASSAYDILNEQFF. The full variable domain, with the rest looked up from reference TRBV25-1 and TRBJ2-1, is EADIYQTPRYLVIGTGKKITLECSQTMGHDKMYWYQQDPGMELHLIHYSYGVNSTEKGDLSSESTVSRIRTEHFPLTLESARPSHTSQYLCASSAYDILNEQFFGPGTRLTVL.

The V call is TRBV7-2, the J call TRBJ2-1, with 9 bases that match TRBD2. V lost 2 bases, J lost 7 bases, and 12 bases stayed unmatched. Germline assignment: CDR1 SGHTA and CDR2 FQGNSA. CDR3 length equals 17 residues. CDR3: CASSLFGGGAGVNEQFF. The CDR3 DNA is TGTGCCAGCAGCTTATTCGGCGGGGGGGCGGGTGTTAATGAGCAGTTCTTC.

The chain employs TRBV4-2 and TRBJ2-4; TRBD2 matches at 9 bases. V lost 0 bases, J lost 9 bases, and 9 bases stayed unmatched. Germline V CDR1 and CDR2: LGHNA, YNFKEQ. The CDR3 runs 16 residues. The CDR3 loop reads CASSQDWASGVVIQYF. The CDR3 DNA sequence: TGTGCCAGCAGCCAAGATTGGGCTAGCGGGGTGGTCATTCAGTACTTC.

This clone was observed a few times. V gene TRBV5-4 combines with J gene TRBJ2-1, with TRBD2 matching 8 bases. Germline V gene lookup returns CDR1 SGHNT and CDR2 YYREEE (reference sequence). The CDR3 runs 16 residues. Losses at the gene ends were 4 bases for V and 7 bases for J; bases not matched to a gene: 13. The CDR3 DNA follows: TGTGCCAGCAGCCCCAACCCTTCGCGGGGGGCTAATGAGCAGTTCTTC. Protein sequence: CASSPNPSRGANEQFF.

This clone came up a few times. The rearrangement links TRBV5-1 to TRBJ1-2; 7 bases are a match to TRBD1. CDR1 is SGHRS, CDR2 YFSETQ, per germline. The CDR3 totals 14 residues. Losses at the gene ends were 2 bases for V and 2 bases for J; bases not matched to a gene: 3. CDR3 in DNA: TGCGCCAGCAGCTTATCAGGGGGGAACTATGGCTACACCTTC. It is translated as CASSLSGGNYGYTF.

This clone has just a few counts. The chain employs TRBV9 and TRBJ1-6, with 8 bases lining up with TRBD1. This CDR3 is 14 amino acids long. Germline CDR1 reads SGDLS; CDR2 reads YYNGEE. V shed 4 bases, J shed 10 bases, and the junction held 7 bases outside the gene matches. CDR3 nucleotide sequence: TGTGCCAGCAGCCCCCGACAGGGGAGATCACCCCTCCACTTT. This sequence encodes CASSPRQGRSPLHF. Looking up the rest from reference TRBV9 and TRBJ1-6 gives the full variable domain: DSGVTQTPKHLITATGQRVTLRCSPRSGDLSVYWYQQSLDQGLQFLIQYYNGEERAKGNILERFSAQQFPDLHSELNLSSLELGDSALYFCASSPRQGRSPLHFGNGTRLTVT.

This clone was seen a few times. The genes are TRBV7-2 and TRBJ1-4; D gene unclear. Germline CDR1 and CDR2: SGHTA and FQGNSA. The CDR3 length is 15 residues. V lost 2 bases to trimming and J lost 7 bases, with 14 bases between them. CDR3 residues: CASSLIGQVVEKLFF. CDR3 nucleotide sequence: TGTGCCAGCAGCTTAATAGGTCAGGTCGTTGAAAAACTGTTTTTT.

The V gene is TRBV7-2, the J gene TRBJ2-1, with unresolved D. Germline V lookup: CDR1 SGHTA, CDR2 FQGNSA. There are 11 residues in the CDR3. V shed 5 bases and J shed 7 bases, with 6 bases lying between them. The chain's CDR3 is CASSPKNEQFF. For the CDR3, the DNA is TGTGCCAGCAGCCCGAAAAATGAGCAGTTCTTC.

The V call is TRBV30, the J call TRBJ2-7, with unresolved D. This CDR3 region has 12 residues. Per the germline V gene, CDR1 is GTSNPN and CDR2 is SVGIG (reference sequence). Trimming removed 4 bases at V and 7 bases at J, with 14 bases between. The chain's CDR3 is CAWNLGRWEQYF. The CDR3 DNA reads TGTGCCTGGAATCTAGGGCGATGGGAGCAGTACTTC. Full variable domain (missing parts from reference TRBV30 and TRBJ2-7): SQTIHQWPATLVQPVGSPLSLECTVEGTSNPNLYWYRQAAGRGLQLLFYSVGIGQISSEVPQNLSASRPQDRQFILSSKKLLLSDSGFYLCAWNLGRWEQYFGPGTRLTVT.

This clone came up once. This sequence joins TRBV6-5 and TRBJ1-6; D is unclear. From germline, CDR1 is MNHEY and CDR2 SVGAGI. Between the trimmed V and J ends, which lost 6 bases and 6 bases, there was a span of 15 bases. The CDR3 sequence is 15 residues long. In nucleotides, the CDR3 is TGTGCCAGCAGACCAGGACGGTCGGTTAATTCACCCCTCCACTTT. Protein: CASRPGRSVNSPLHF.

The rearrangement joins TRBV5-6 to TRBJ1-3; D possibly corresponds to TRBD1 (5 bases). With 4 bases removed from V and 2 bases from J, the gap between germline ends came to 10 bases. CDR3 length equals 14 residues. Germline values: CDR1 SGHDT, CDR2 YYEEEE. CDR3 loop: CASSNGGAGNTIYF. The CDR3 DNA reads TGTGCCAGCAGCAACGGGGGGGCTGGAAACACCATATATTTT.

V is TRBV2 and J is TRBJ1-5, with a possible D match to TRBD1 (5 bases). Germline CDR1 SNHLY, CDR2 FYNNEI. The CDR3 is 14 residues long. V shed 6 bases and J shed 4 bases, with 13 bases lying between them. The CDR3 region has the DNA TGTGCCAGCAGCCTGGCTGGGGGAAATCAGCCCCAGCATTTT. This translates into CASSLAGGNQPQHF.